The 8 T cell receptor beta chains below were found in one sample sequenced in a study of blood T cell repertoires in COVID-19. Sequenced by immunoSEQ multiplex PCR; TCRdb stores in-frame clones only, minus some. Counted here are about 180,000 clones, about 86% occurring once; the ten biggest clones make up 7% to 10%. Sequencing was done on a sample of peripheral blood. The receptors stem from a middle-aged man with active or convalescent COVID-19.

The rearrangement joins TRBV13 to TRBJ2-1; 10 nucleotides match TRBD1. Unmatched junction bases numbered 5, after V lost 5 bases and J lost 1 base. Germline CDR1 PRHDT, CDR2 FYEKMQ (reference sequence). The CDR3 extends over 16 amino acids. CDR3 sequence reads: CASSLRTGGSYNEQFF. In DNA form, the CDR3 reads TGTGCCAGCAGCCTCCGGACAGGGGGGTCCTACAATGAGCAGTTCTTC.

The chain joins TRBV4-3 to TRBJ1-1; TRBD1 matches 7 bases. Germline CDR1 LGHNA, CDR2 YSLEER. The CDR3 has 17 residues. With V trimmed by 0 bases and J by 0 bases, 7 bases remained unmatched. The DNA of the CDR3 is TGCGCCAGCAGCCAAGATATGGGACAGATCATGAACACTGAAGCTTTCTTT. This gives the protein CASSQDMGQIMNTEAFF.

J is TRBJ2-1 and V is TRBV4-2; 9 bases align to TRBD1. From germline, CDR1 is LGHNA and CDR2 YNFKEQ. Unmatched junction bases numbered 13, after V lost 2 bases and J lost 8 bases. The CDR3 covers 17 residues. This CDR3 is CASSQKVGTGFGDEQFF. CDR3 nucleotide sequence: TGTGCCAGCAGCCAAAAAGTAGGGACAGGGTTTGGCGATGAGCAGTTCTTC.

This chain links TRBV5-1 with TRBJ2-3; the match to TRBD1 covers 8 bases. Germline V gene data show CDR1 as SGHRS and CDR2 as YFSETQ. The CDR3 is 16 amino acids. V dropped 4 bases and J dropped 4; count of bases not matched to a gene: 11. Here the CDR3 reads CASSTSGTGFADTQYF. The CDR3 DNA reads TGCGCCAGCAGCACCTCCGGGACAGGTTTTGCAGATACGCAGTATTTT.

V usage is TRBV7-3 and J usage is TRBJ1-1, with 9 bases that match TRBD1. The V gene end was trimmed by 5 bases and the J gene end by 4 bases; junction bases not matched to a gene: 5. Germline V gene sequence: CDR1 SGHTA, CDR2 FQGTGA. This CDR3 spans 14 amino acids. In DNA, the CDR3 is TGTGCCAGCAGCAGGGGACAGGGTAGCACTGAAGCTTTCTTT. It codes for CASSRGQGSTEAFF.

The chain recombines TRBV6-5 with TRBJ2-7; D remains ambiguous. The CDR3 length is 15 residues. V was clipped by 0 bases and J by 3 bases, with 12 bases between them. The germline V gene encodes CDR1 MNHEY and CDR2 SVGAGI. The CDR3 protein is CASSYSHLGNYEQYF. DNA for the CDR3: TGTGCCAGCAGTTACTCGCACCTAGGTAACTACGAGCAGTACTTC.

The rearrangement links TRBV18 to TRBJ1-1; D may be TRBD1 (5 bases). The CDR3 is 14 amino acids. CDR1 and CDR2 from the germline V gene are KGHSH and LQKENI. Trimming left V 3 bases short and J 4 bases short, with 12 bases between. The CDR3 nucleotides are TGTGCCAGCTCACCGGGGGGAGGTGGCACTGAAGCTTTCTTT. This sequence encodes CASSPGGGGTEAFF.

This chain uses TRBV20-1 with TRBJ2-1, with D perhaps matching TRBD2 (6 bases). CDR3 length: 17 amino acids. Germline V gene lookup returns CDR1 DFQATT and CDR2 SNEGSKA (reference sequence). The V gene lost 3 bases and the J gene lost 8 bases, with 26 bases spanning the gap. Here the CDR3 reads CSASGGVGSPGRDEQFF. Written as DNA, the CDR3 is TGCAGTGCTAGTGGGGGAGTGGGGTCCCCCGGGAGAGATGAGCAGTTCTTC.